This is a list of T cell receptor beta chains from one sample in a study of T cell responses to AZD1222 COVID-19 vaccine. Here immunoSEQ multiplex PCR was the method, and the copy in TCRdb shows in-frame clones only, minus some. The sample comprises 100,000 to 150,000 clones, roughly 90% of which are singletons, and about 1.5% rests with the top ten. The sequenced sample was peripheral blood, obtained on day 0 of AZD1222 vaccination. The receptors stem from an adult in good health. The conserved cysteine and the conserved F or W are not part of the CDR3 here. The order of the fields is V gene, J gene, CDR3 protein.

V gene: TRBV18
J gene: TRBJ1-5
CDR3 protein: ASSPGQRQPQH

V gene: TRBV12-3/TRBV12-4
J gene: TRBJ1-5
CDR3 protein: ASSLAAGSQH

V gene: TRBV24-1
J gene: TRBJ2-1
CDR3 protein: ATSDLPRKVGHLEDEQF

V gene: TRBV9
J gene: TRBJ2-7
CDR3 protein: ASSAGGLSSYEQY

V gene: TRBV3-1/TRBV3-2
J gene: TRBJ2-1
CDR3 protein: ASSQDPSGGLEQF

V gene: TRBV12-3/TRBV12-4
J gene: TRBJ1-3
CDR3 protein: ASSLGGNTIY

V gene: TRBV2
J gene: TRBJ1-5
CDR3 protein: ASSTRGGDQPQH

V gene: TRBV21-1
J gene: TRBJ2-4
CDR3 protein: ASSNGQGPAKNIQY

V gene: TRBV27
J gene: TRBJ2-7
CDR3 protein: ASSLTPELSYEQY

V gene: TRBV19
J gene: TRBJ2-1
CDR3 protein: ASSIDGDTTSGYNEQF

V gene: TRBV3-1/TRBV3-2
J gene: TRBJ1-1
CDR3 protein: ASSQDSGRTEAF

V gene: TRBV5-4
J gene: TRBJ2-5
CDR3 protein: ASSLAQDGQETQY

V gene: TRBV3-1/TRBV3-2
J gene: TRBJ1-3
CDR3 protein: ASSQALTGRNTIY

V gene: TRBV7-2
J gene: TRBJ1-5
CDR3 protein: ASSLALHQPQH

V gene: TRBV19
J gene: TRBJ1-3
CDR3 protein: ASRRQRPGNTIY

V gene: TRBV24-1
J gene: TRBJ2-7
CDR3 protein: ATSDSRGTSYEQY

V gene: TRBV9
J gene: TRBJ2-7
CDR3 protein: ASSVEDSGTLSYEQY

V gene: TRBV19
J gene: TRBJ1-1
CDR3 protein: ASSRNTEAF

V gene: TRBV9
J gene: TRBJ1-4
CDR3 protein: ASSPRGQGANEKLF

V gene: TRBV13
J gene: TRBJ1-2
CDR3 protein: ASSLGGEDYGYT

V gene: TRBV6-5
J gene: TRBJ1-2
CDR3 protein: ASSAQGSDGYT

V gene: TRBV25-1
J gene: TRBJ2-5
CDR3 protein: ASSLGDIPQETQY

V gene: TRBV28
J gene: TRBJ1-1
CDR3 protein: ASRVGGQETEAF

V gene: TRBV7-6
J gene: TRBJ1-4
CDR3 protein: ASSLGDRVGEKLF

V gene: TRBV3-1/TRBV3-2
J gene: TRBJ1-2
CDR3 protein: ASSQGASGYGYT

V gene: TRBV7-9
J gene: TRBJ1-4
CDR3 protein: ASSLPQGNEKLF

V gene: TRBV11-3
J gene: TRBJ2-2
CDR3 protein: ASSPGGGGGKTGELF

V gene: TRBV2
J gene: TRBJ1-1
CDR3 protein: ASNRKTGGLNTEAF

V gene: TRBV20-1
J gene: TRBJ1-1
CDR3 protein: SARGGRAF

V gene: TRBV6-6
J gene: TRBJ2-7
CDR3 protein: ASSYSRATRYEQY

V gene: TRBV20-1
J gene: TRBJ1-1
CDR3 protein: SAQEKTEAF

V gene: TRBV27
J gene: TRBJ1-5
CDR3 protein: ASSYDRGGQPQH

V gene: TRBV19
J gene: TRBJ2-3
CDR3 protein: ASSIVQTDTQY

V gene: TRBV6-4
J gene: TRBJ1-1
CDR3 protein: ASSPGGWNTEAF

V gene: TRBV30
J gene: TRBJ2-1
CDR3 protein: AWSVQGSSYNEQF

V gene: TRBV2
J gene: TRBJ2-4
CDR3 protein: ASSVGGDLAKNIQY

V gene: TRBV5-4
J gene: TRBJ2-1
CDR3 protein: ASSSNRYNEQF

V gene: TRBV9
J gene: TRBJ1-4
CDR3 protein: ASSLLDTGEKLF

V gene: TRBV15
J gene: TRBJ1-2
CDR3 protein: ATSREATGLYGYT

V gene: TRBV9
J gene: TRBJ1-6
CDR3 protein: ASGRADRRNSPLH

V gene: TRBV18
J gene: TRBJ2-1
CDR3 protein: ASSLRRGEDNEQF

V gene: TRBV6-6
J gene: TRBJ1-1
CDR3 protein: ASSRDREGAF

V gene: TRBV13
J gene: TRBJ2-3
CDR3 protein: ASSLGPPRAATDTQY

V gene: TRBV7-3
J gene: TRBJ2-3
CDR3 protein: ASSLRRGDTQY

V gene: TRBV14
J gene: TRBJ1-6
CDR3 protein: ASSQDTIPPSLSSPLH

V gene: TRBV19
J gene: TRBJ2-7
CDR3 protein: ASSTGQGGHEQY

V gene: TRBV5-5
J gene: TRBJ2-4
CDR3 protein: ASSLAGGLNIQY

V gene: TRBV3-1/TRBV3-2
J gene: TRBJ1-2
CDR3 protein: ASSQKGGSSYGYT

V gene: TRBV3-1/TRBV3-2
J gene: TRBJ2-7
CDR3 protein: ASSQGSTSSYEQY

V gene: TRBV4-3
J gene: TRBJ2-7
CDR3 protein: ASSQDIPYEQY

V gene: TRBV5-5
J gene: TRBJ2-3
CDR3 protein: ASSPGTSGGQRVDTQY

V gene: TRBV4-1
J gene: TRBJ2-7
CDR3 protein: ASSQDRMGITYEQY

V gene: TRBV6-2/TRBV6-3
J gene: TRBJ2-7
CDR3 protein: ASSYAPSAGIPYEQY

V gene: TRBV4-3
J gene: TRBJ1-2
CDR3 protein: ASSQDPGGVGGYT

V gene: TRBV18
J gene: TRBJ2-2
CDR3 protein: ASSPRSGSDTGELF